This T cell receptor (beta chain) stems from a study of shared clonotypes between healthy human individuals. General study points: Rarefaction demonstrated incomplete sorted-subset sequencing despite large depth.

Profiling relied on immunoSEQ multiplex PCR, and the TCRdb table lists in-frame clones only, not all of them. Of 2 million to 2.5 million clones in the sample, 85% to 95% were seen once. As concerns this clone: Its antigen is as yet unknown.

This sequence was found in a man aged 18 to 30 in good health. Some clones in this sample may be carry-over from other donors' samples. Source material: naive CD4+ T cells from PBMCs. Stated subset: CD45RA+ positively selected.

CDR3 loop: CASSLWGSGGNQPQHF. The CDR3 DNA is TGTGCCAGCAGCTTATGGGGGAGCGGGGGCAATCAGCCCCAGCATTTT. The chain couples TRBV7-9 to TRBJ1-5; D possibly corresponds to TRBD1 (5 bases). The germline V gene encodes CDR1 SEHNR and CDR2 FQNEAQ (reference sequence). The CDR3 extends over 16 amino acids. Trimming cost V 2 bases and J 2 bases, with 13 bases left between them.